The clone carrying this T cell receptor (beta chain) was counted once. The sample is drawn from a study of Ad26.COV2.S vaccination and SARS-CoV-2 variants. The treatment is: 15 to 20 received Ad26.COV2.S at low or high dose, single or two shots; 5 received placebo; per-sample allocation not given. The study sampled participants on day 63 after the first vaccine or placebo injection. Sequencing used immunoSEQ multiplex PCR; TCRdb keeps in-frame clones, though not all of them. Among 300,000 to 500,000 clones listed, more than 85% were seen once. Germline values: CDR1 LGHNA, CDR2 YNFKEQ. This CDR3 region has 14 residues. Trimming removed 0 bases from V and 5 bases from J, with 10 bases in between.

Sample: peripheral blood, taken in a trial of Ad26.COV2.S vaccine versus placebo. The TCR comes from a person between 18 and 65 years old who received the Ad26.COV2.S COVID-19 vaccine or a placebo. The chain combines TRBV4-2 with TRBJ1-1; D possibly corresponds to TRBD1 (5 bases). The DNA for the CDR3 is TGTGCCAGCAGCCAAGACAGGGTTGAGACTGAAGCTTTCTTT. Translating it yields CASSQDRVETEAFF.